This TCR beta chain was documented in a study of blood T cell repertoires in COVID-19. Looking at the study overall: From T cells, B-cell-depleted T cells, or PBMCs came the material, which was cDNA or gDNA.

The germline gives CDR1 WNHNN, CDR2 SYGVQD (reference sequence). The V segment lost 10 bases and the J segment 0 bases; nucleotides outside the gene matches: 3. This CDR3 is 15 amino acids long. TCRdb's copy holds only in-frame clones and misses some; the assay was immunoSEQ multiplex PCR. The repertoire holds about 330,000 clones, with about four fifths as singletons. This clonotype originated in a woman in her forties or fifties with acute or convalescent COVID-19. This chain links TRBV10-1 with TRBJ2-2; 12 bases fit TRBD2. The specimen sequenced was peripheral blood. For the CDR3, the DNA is TGCGCCACTTCTAGCGGGGGGGCGAACACCGGGGAGCTGTTTTTT. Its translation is CATSSGGANTGELFF.